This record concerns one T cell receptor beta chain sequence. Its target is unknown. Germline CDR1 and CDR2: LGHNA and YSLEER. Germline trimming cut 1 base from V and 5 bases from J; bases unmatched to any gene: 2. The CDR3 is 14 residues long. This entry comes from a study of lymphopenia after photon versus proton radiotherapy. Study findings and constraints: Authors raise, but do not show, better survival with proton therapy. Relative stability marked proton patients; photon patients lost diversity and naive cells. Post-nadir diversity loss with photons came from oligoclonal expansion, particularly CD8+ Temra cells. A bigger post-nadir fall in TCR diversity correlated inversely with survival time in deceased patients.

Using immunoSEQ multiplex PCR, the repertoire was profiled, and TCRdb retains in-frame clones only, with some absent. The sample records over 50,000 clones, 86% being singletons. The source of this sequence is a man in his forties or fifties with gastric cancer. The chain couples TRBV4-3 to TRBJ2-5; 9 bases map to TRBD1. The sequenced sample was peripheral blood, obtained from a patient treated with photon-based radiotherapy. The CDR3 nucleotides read TGCGCCAGCAGCCAAGGACAGGGGGAGGAGACCCAGTACTTC. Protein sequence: CASSQGQGEETQYF.